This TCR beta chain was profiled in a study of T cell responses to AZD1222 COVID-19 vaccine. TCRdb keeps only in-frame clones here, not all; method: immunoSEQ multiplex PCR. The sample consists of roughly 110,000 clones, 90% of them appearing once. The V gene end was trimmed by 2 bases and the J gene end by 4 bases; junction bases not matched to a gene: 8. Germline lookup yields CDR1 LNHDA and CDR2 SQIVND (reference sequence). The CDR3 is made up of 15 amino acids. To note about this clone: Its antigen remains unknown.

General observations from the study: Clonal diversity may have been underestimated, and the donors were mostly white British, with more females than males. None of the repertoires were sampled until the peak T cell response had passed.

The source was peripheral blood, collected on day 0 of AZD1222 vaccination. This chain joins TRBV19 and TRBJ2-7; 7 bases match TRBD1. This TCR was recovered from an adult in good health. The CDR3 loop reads CASSIRQGPLYEQYF. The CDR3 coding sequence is TGTGCCAGTAGTATACGACAGGGCCCTCTGTACGAGCAGTACTTC. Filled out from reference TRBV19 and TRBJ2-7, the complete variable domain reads DGGITQSPKYLFRKEGQNVTLSCEQNLNHDAMYWYRQDPGQGLRLIYYSQIVNDFQKGDIAEGYSVSREKKESFPLTVTSAQKNPTAFYLCASSIRQGPLYEQYFGPGTRLTVT.